This entry concerns a single T cell receptor (beta chain). This clone's antigen is unknown. Base qualities are missing; no much larger clone stands one base away. This entry belongs to a study of T cells in tuberculosis (dated by TCRdb to 2017 to 2018). Looking at the study overall: To characterize T cells specific for the mycobacterial lipid antigen glucose monomycolate (GMM), the study used CD1B tetramers together with high-throughput TCR immunosequencing. With approximately 11 people per group, a South African clinical cohort compared IGRA-negative adolescents, IGRA-positive adolescents with latent tuberculosis, and adults with active tuberculosis.

The CDR3 measures 15 amino acids from cysteine to phenylalanine. CDR3 DNA only is kept here, 45 bases in frame from base 1. V trim: 5 bases; J trim: 4 bases; unmatched bases: 3. CDR1 and CDR2, per the germline V gene, are SGHRS and YFSETQ. Study-wide conclusions, independent of this receptor: Using GEM motif frequencies, a classifier achieved over 55% accuracy, whereas a classifier built on the diverse GMM-specific repertoire got to under 90% accuracy (AUROC approximately 0.93). The smaller NN-distances were partly driven by shorter CDR3-alpha lengths in active tuberculosis patients, and the difference for TCR-beta did not reach statistical significance. Compared with IGRA-negative controls, TCR-alpha repertoires from active tuberculosis had smaller mean NN-distances to GMM-specific TCRs, which suggests that these TCRs underwent clonal expansion. Which clinical samples got chosen depended on the availability of cryopreserved specimens, and the active tuberculosis cases were adults, whereas the controls were adolescents.

At study entry, a tuberculin skin test and the QuantiFERON-TB GOLD In-Tube IGRA were used to screen adolescents for latent tuberculosis infection. Immunosequencing was performed on unsorted cryopreserved PBMC and covered 100,000 or so T cells per clinical donor on average. Eleven high schools in the Worcester region of the Western Cape, South Africa, served as enrollment sites for adolescents aged 12 to 18 years. Roughly ten M. tuberculosis-infected adolescents and around 10 uninfected adolescents were selected, with the two groups matched for age and sex. PBMC from adolescents were isolated by density centrifugation from freshly drawn heparinized blood and then cryopreserved. TCR libraries were generated with the immunoSEQ multiplex PCR assay, using TCR-beta and/or TCR-alpha/delta assays for each sample. Amplified TCR libraries were sequenced on the Illumina high-throughput platform. As for how the authors treated the data: Clustering and dimensionality reduction were performed using pairwise TCRdist distances among GMM-specific receptors from ex vivo sorted or in vitro expanded T cells. Each clinical repertoire received a mean NN-distance score, defined as the average TCRdist to the nearest 10% of tetramer-positive reference sequences. GEM TCR motif frequency was calculated as the fraction of unique TCRs that matched known GEM sequences in V/J usage and CDR3 length. Active tuberculosis was classified by linear discriminant analysis with leave-one-out cross-validation, implemented in scikit-learn. In its TCRdb copy, this immuneACCESS table keeps in-frame sequences only and misses some clones. Where compared with another copy, unresolved V genes explain less than half of these, and the others have no known cause. The V and J calls and clone size come from that table; D and trimming were worked out from the DNA. The table for this sample lists about 33,000 clones; roughly 96% of them were counted only once. The ten biggest clones cover under 2.5% of the sample.

Recombination linked TRBV5-1 to TRBJ2-1, with 13 middle bases fitting TRBD2. Sequenced sample: PBMCs. The receptor was derived from a donor aged 5 to 30 with latent tuberculosis or without tuberculosis infection. The DNA sequence is as follows: TGCGCCAGCAGGCGGACTAGCGGGGGATACAATGAGCAGTTCTTC. Protein translation: CASRRTSGGYNEQFF. The CDR3 plus the reference TRBV5-1 and TRBJ2-1 genes for the other parts give the full variable domain: KAGVTQTPRYLIKTRGQQVTLSCSPISGHRSVSWYQQTPGQGLQFLFEYFSETQRNKGNFPGRFSGRQFSNSRSEMNVSTLELGDSALYLCASRRTSGGYNEQFFGPGTRLTVL.